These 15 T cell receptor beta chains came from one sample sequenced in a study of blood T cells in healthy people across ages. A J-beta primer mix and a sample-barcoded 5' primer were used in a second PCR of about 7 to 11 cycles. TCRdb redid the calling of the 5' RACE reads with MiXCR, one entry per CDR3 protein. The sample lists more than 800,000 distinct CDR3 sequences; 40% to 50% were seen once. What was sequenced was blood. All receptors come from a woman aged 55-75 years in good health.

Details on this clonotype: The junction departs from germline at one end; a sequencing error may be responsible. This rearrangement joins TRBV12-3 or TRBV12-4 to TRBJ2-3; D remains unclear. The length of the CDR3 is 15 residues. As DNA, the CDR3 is TGTGCCAGCAGTTTTGGGCTGGACCACACAGATACGAAGTATTTT. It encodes CASSFGLDHTDTKYF.

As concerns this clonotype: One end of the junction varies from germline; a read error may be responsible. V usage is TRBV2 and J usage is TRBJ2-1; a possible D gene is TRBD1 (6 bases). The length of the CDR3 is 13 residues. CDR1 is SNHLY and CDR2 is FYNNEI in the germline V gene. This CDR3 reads CACSTGPCNEQFF. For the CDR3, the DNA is TGTGCCTGCAGTACAGGGCCCTGCAATGAGCAGTTCTTC.

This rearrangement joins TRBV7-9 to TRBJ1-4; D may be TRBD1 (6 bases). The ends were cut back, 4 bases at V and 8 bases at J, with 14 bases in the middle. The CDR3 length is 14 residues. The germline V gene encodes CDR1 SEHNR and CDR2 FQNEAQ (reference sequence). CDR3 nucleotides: TGTGCCAGCAGCTCAGGACCTACAGGGGAAAAACTGTTTTTT. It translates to CASSSGPTGEKLFF.

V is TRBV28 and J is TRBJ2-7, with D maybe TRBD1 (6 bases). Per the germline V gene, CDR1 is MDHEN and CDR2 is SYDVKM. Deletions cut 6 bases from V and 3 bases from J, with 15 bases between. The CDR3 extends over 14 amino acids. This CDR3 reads CASSHRVEVYEQYF. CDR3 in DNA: TGTGCCAGCAGCCACAGGGTTGAGGTCTACGAGCAGTACTTC.

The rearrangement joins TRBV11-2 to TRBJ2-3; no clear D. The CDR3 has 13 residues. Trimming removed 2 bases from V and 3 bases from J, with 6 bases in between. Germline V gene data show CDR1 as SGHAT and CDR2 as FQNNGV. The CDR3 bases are TGTGCCAGCAGCTTAACTTATACAGATACGCAGTATTTT. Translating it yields CASSLTYTDTQYF.

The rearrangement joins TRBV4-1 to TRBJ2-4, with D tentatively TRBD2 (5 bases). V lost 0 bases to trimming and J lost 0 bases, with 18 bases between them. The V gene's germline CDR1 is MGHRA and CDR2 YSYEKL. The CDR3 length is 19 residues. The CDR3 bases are TGCGCCAGCAGCCAAGATGGCGGTGGACTCTCCCTAGCCAAAAACATTCAGTACTTC. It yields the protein CASSQDGGGLSLAKNIQYF.

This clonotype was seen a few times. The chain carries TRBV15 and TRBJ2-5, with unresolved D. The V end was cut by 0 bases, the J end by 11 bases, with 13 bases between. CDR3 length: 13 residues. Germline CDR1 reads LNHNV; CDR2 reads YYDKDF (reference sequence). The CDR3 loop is CATSRESYNEQYF. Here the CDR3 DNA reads TGTGCCACCAGCAGAGAGTCCTACAATGAGCAGTACTTC. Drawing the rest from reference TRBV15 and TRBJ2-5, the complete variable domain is DAMVIQNPRYQVTQFGKPVTLSCSQTLNHNVMYWYQQKSSQAPKLLFHYYDKDFNNEADTPDNFQSRRPNTSFCFLDIRSPGLGDTAMYLCATSRESYNEQYFGPGTRLLVL.

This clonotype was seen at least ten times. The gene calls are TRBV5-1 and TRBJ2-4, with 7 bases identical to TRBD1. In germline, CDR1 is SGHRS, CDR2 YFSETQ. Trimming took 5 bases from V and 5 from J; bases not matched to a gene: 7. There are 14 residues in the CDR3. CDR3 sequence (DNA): TGCGCCAGCAGATTAAGGGGGCCGGAAAACATTCAGTACTTC. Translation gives CASRLRGPENIQYF.

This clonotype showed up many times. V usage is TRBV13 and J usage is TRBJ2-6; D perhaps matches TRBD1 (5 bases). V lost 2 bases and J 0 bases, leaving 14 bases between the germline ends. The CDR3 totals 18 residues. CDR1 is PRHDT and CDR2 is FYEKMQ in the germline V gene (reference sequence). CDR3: CASSLWGTDTSGANVLTF. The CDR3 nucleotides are TGTGCCAGCAGCTTATGGGGCACAGACACCTCTGGGGCCAACGTCCTGACTTTC.

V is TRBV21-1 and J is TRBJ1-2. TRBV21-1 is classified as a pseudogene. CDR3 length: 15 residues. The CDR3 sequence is CASSKATWEESGYTF. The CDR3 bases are TGTGCCAGCAGCAAAGCTACGTGGGAGGAGTCGGGCTACACCTTC.

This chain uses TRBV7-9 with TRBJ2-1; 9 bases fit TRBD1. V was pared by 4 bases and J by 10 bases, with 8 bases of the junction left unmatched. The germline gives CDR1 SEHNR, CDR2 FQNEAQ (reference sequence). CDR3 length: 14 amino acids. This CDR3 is CASSSPGTGSEQFF. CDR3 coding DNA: TGTGCCAGCAGCTCGCCCGGGACAGGGTCCGAGCAGTTCTTC. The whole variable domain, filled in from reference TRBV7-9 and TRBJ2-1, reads DTGVSQNPRHKITKRGQNVTFRCDPISEHNRLYWYRQTLGQGPEFLTYFQNEAQLEKSRLLSDRFSAERPKGSFSTLEIQRTEQGDSAMYLCASSSPGTGSEQFFGPGTRLTVL.

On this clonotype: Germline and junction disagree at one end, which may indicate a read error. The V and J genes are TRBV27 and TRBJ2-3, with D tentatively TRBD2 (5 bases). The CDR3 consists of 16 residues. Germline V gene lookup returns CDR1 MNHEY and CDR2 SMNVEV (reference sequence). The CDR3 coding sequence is TGTGCCTGCAGTTTAAAGTGGGAGCTCCTCACAGATACGCAGTATTTT. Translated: CACSLKWELLTDTQYF.

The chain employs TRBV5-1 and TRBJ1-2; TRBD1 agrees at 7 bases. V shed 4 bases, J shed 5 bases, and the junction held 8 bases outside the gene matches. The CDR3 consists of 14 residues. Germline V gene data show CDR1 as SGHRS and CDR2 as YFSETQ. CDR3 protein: CASSEGTELYGYTF. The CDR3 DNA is TGCGCCAGCAGCGAAGGGACAGAACTTTATGGCTACACCTTC.

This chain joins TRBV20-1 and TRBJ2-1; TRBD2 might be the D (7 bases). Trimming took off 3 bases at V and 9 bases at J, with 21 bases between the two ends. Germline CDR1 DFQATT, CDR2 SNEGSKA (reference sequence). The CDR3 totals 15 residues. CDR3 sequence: CSASPDRGGLSEQFF. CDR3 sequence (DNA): TGCAGTGCTAGTCCCGATAGGGGGGGGTTGTCTGAGCAGTTCTTC.

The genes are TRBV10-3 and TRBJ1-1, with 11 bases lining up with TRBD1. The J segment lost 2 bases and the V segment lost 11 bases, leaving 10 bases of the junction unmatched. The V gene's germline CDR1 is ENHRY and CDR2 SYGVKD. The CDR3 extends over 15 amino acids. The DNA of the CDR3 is TGTGCCGTCTCCGGGACAGGGGGGGTTAACACTGAAGCTTTCTTT. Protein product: CAVSGTGGVNTEAFF.